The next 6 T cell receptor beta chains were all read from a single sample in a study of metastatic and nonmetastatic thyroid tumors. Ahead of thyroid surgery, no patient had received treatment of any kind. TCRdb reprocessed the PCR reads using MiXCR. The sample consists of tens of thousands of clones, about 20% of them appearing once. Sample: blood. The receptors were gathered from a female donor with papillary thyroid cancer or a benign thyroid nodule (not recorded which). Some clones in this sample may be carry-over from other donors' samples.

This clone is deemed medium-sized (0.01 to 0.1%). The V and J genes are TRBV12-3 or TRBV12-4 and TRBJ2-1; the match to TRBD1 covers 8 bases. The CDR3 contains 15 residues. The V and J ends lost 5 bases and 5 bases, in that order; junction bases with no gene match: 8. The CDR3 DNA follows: TGTGCCAGCAGTCCCGGACAGGGTGGCCACAATGAGCAGTTCTTC. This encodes CASSPGQGGHNEQFF.

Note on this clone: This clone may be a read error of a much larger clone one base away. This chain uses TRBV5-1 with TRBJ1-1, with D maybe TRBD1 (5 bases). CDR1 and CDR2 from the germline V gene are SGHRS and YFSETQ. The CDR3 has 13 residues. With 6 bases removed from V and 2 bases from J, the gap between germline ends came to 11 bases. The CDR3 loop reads CASMGTDNTEAFF. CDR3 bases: TGCGCCAGCATGGGGACTGACAACACTGAAGCTTTCTTT.

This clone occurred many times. The CDR3 sequence: CASSLAGGGVDTQYF. CDR3 in DNA: TGCGCCAGCAGCTTGGCCGGTGGCGGGGTGGATACGCAGTATTTT. V gene TRBV5-1 combines with J gene TRBJ2-3, with D maybe TRBD2 (6 bases). Germline V gene lookup returns CDR1 SGHRS and CDR2 YFSETQ. This CDR3 comprises 15 residues. V lost 0 bases and J 6 bases, leaving 14 bases between the germline ends.

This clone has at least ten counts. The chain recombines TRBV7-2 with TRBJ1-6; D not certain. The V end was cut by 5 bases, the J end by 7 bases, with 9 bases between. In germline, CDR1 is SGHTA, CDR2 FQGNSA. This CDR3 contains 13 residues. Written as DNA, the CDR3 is TGTGCCAGCAGCATTACGACGAATTCACCCCTCCACTTT. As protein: CASSITTNSPLHF.

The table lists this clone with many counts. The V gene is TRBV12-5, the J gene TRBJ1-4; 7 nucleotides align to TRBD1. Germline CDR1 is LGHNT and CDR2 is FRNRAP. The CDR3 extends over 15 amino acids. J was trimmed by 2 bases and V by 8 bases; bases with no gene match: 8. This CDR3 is CASLQGGATNEKLFF. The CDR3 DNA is TGTGCTAGTCTTCAAGGGGGCGCCACTAATGAAAAACTGTTTTTT.

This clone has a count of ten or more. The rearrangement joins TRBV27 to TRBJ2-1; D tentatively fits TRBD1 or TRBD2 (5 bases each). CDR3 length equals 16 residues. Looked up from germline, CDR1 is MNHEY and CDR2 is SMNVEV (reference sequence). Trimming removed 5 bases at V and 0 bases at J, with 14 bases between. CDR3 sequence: CASSPMGPSSYNEQFF. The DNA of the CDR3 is TGTGCCAGCAGTCCAATGGGACCAAGCTCCTACAATGAGCAGTTCTTC.